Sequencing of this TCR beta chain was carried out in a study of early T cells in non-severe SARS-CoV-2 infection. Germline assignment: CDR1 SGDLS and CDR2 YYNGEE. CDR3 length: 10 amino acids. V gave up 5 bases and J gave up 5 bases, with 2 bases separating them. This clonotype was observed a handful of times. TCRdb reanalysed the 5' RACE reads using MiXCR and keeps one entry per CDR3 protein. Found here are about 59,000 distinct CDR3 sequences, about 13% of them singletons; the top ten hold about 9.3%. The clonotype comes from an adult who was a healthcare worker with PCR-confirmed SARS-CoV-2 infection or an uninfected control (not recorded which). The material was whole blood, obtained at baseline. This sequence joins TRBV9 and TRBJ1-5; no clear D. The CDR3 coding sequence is TGTGCCAGCAGTTATCAGCCCCAGCATTTT. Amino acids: CASSYQPQHF.